This TCR beta chain was identified during a study of T-cell reconstitution after alpha-beta-depleted transplantation in children. Overall study results and limits: It was surviving recipient T cells and thymic progenitors that gave some patients high TCRbeta diversity at day 60.

In its sample, this clonotype ranks as medium-sized. Its antigen is not identified. The TCRbeta library was prepared with unique molecular identifiers. TCRdb itself ran the PCR reads through MiXCR, one entry per CDR3 protein. Of some 4,100 distinct CDR3 sequences listed, roughly 23% are singletons. Germline CDR1 and CDR2: GTSNPN and SVGIG (reference sequence). The CDR3 runs to 16 residues. V lost 3 bases to trimming and J lost 0 bases, with 12 bases between them. This sequence originates from a boy in the first two years of life who had a stem cell transplant for acute myeloid leukemia, so the T cells may come from the graft donor. Source: PBMCs, mostly from graft donor cells, taken 60 days after TCRalphabeta/CD19-depleted stem cell transplant. The chain has TRBV30 and TRBJ1-6, with D uncertain. DNA of the CDR3: TGTGCCTGGAGCCGTACTGGAAGCTCCTATAATTCACCCCTCCACTTT. Translation: CAWSRTGSSYNSPLHF.